These 31 T cell receptor beta chains were sequenced from one sample in a study of regulatory T cells in long-lasting Graves disease. Described time point: persistent/refractory GD, antithyroid drugs over 5 years with positive TRAb. RNA from PBMCs was the source of the TCR library. The TCR beta library used iRepertoire HTBI primers with Arm-PCR amplification of CDR3. Each CDR3 protein gets one entry after TCRdb re-called the multiplex PCR reads with MiXCR. The profile shows hundreds of thousands of distinct CDR3 sequences, 20% of them singletons. The sequencing here drew on peripheral blood mononuclear cells (PBMCs), taken when the disease was refractory, from a patient treated with antithyroid drugs. The receptors shown here come from a female donor with Graves disease.

This clonotype was observed a handful of times. The chain couples TRBV19 to TRBJ1-3, with 8 bases fitting TRBD1. V lost 5 bases, J lost 0 bases, and 3 bases stayed unmatched. CDR1 and CDR2 from the germline V gene are LNHDA and SQIVND (reference sequence). The CDR3 extends over 15 amino acids. This CDR3 is CASSRTGLSGNTIYF. The CDR3 DNA reads as TGTGCCAGTAGTCGGACAGGGCTCTCTGGAAACACCATATATTTT.

This clonotype was detected ten times or more. The rearrangement links TRBV30 to TRBJ1-2; 8 positions match TRBD1. CDR3 length equals 13 residues. The J segment lost 4 bases and the V segment lost 3 bases, leaving 4 bases of the junction unmatched. Looked up from germline, CDR1 is GTSNPN and CDR2 is SVGIG (reference sequence). The CDR3 sequence is CAWRVDRGYGYTF. The CDR3 DNA reads TGTGCCTGGAGGGTTGACAGGGGCTATGGCTACACCTTC.

The J gene is TRBJ2-1, the V gene TRBV28, with D perhaps TRBD2 (5 bases). V was cut by 3 bases and J by 2 bases, with 14 bases left in between. The CDR3 has 16 residues. Germline V lookup: CDR1 MDHEN, CDR2 SYDVKM. Written as DNA, the CDR3 is TGTGCCAGCAGTTTGACGAGGGAGAGGACCTACAATGAGCAGTTCTTC. Its protein product is CASSLTRERTYNEQFF.

The chain joins TRBV9 to TRBJ2-7, with a tentative D call TRBD2 (6 bases). Germline V lookup: CDR1 SGDLS, CDR2 YYNGEE. The CDR3 has 15 amino acids. Trimming shortened V by 3 bases and J by 2 bases, and 15 bases separated the two germline ends. CDR3 coding DNA: TGTGCCAGCAGCGCCACTAGCTTCGATACCTACGAGCAGTACTTC. Protein: CASSATSFDTYEQYF.

This clonotype showed up just a few times. This chain uses TRBV20-1 with TRBJ2-5; 7 positions match TRBD2. Germline lookup yields CDR1 DFQATT and CDR2 SNEGSKA (reference sequence). The J segment lost 4 bases and the V segment lost 3 bases, leaving 11 bases of the junction unmatched. The CDR3 sequence is 15 residues long. The CDR3 region is CSASVTGGRAETQYF. In DNA, the CDR3 is TGCAGTGCTAGTGTGACCGGAGGGAGGGCAGAGACCCAGTACTTC.

This clonotype showed up many times. The chain carries TRBV11-2 and TRBJ2-7, with D perhaps TRBD2 (6 bases). This CDR3 comprises 13 residues. V was shortened by 5 bases and J by 0 bases, with 8 bases between the two germline ends. Germline assignment: CDR1 SGHAT and CDR2 FQNNGV. Here the CDR3 DNA reads TGTGCCAGCAGCGCGGGACCCTCCTACGAGCAGTACTTC. The encoded protein is CASSAGPSYEQYF.

This chain joins TRBV20-1 and TRBJ1-6; possibly TRBD1 for D (5 bases). CDR1 is DFQATT, CDR2 SNEGSKA, per germline (reference sequence). The CDR3 has 15 residues. DNA of the CDR3: TGCAGCTTCAGGGCGGAGAACTCCTATAATTCACCCCTCCACTTT. Translation gives CSFRAENSYNSPLHF.

Many counts were recorded for this clonotype. V is TRBV20-1 and J is TRBJ1-1; D uncertain. Germline loops: CDR1 DFQATT, CDR2 SNEGSKA (reference sequence). The CDR3 is made up of 13 amino acids. Trimming took 5 bases from V and 0 from J, leaving 10 bases between them. The CDR3 nucleotides are TGCAGTGCTGCCAGGAGTCTGAACACTGAAGCTTTCTTT. Translation: CSAARSLNTEAFF.

The rearrangement links TRBV5-1 to TRBJ1-4; 8 bases line up with TRBD1. The junction had 4 bases not matched to a gene; V was cut back by 1 base and J by 8 bases. The germline V gene encodes CDR1 SGHRS and CDR2 YFSETQ. The CDR3 sequence is 14 residues long. The CDR3 DNA sequence: TGCGCCAGCAGCTTGAGGGACAGGAAGGAAAAACTGTTTTTT. This encodes CASSLRDRKEKLFF.

The chain recombines TRBV10-3 with TRBJ2-5; D ambiguous. The CDR3 runs 13 residues. V shed 0 bases and J shed 5 bases, with 7 bases lying between them. CDR1 and CDR2 (germline): ENHRY, SYGVKD. Here the CDR3 reads CAISESIRETQYF. DNA of the CDR3: TGTGCCATCAGTGAGTCTATCAGGGAGACCCAGTACTTC.

This clonotype was seen only a few times. The rearrangement links TRBV10-3 to TRBJ1-3; 7 nucleotides align to TRBD1. The CDR3 covers 14 residues. CDR1 and CDR2 from the germline V gene are ENHRY and SYGVKD. The junction had 7 bases not matched to a gene; V was cut back by 11 bases and J by 0 bases. As DNA, the CDR3 is TGTGCCTCCGGACAGGAGAGCTCTGGAAACACCATATATTTT. Its translation is CASGQESSGNTIYF.

In this sample, this clonotype turned up a few times. The gene calls are TRBV30 and TRBJ2-7, with TRBD2 as a possible D gene (5 bases). Germline CDR1 reads GTSNPN; CDR2 reads SVGIG (reference sequence). CDR3 length: 13 residues. The ends were cut back, 0 bases at V and 2 bases at J, with 8 bases in the middle. The CDR3 loop reads CAWSVSGTYEQYF. The CDR3 nucleotides are TGTGCCTGGAGTGTATCGGGGACCTACGAGCAGTACTTC.

This chain joins TRBV18 and TRBJ2-1, with a weak D call TRBD1 (5 bases). Trimming pared 4 bases from V and 4 bases from J, leaving 11 bases between. The germline gives CDR1 KGHSH, CDR2 LQKENI. The CDR3 is 14 residues long. Here the CDR3 DNA reads TGTGCCAGCTCACTGCAGGGTCGTTACAATGAGCAGTTCTTC. Its translation is CASSLQGRYNEQFF.

The rearrangement joins TRBV10-3 to TRBJ2-7, with D unclear. The ends were cut back, 5 bases at V and 4 bases at J, with 9 bases in the middle. This CDR3 is built from 12 residues. Per germline, CDR1 ENHRY and CDR2 SYGVKD. CDR3 sequence reads: CAISTQDYEQYF. CDR3 sequence (DNA): TGTGCCATCAGTACCCAGGATTACGAGCAGTACTTC.

The chain carries TRBV30 and TRBJ1-1; 10 nucleotides agree with TRBD1. Germline-derived CDR1 and CDR2 are GTSNPN and SVGIG (reference sequence). CDR3 size: 14 residues. Trimming cost V 3 bases and J 4 bases; bases outside gene matches: 5. In nucleotides, the CDR3 is TGTGCCTGGAGAAGACAGGGGGCAGGCACTGAAGCTTTCTTT. Translating gives CAWRRQGAGTEAFF.

Many counts were recorded for this clonotype. The chain recombines TRBV10-3 with TRBJ2-5; 8 bases are a match to TRBD1. With V trimmed by 10 bases and J by 1 base, 8 bases remained unmatched. Germline V CDR1 and CDR2: ENHRY, SYGVKD. The CDR3 spans 14 residues. The CDR3 sequence is CATAPGQVQETQYF. The CDR3 DNA reads as TGTGCCACCGCTCCGGGACAGGTCCAAGAGACCCAGTACTTC.

The table lists this clonotype with many counts. The chain employs TRBV6-2 or TRBV6-3 and TRBJ2-7, with 7 bases aligning to TRBD2. There are 16 residues in the CDR3. J gave up 4 bases and V 7 bases, and 16 bases lay outside the gene matches. The V gene's germline CDR1 is MNHEY and CDR2 SVGEGT. The CDR3 loop is CASNLHGEGGSYEQYF. The CDR3 DNA reads as TGTGCCAGCAACCTTCACGGAGAGGGCGGGAGTTACGAGCAGTACTTC.

This clonotype was observed many times. The CDR3 DNA is TGTGCCAGCAGCTTGACCCCCCGGTGGGGCAATCAGCCCCAGCATTTT. Protein: CASSLTPRWGNQPQHF. This chain connects TRBV7-8 to TRBJ1-5; D is unclear. Trimming cost V 3 bases and J 2 bases, with 14 bases left between them. The CDR3 runs 16 residues. The germline gives CDR1 SGHVS, CDR2 FQNEAQ.

This clonotype was observed many times. V usage is TRBV5-1 and J usage is TRBJ1-1; D ambiguous. With 0 bases removed from V and 4 bases from J, the gap between germline ends came to 10 bases. This CDR3 region has 14 residues. Per germline, CDR1 SGHRS and CDR2 YFSETQ. The CDR3 loop is CASSLGTYSTEAFF. The DNA for the CDR3 is TGCGCCAGCAGCTTGGGCACTTACTCCACTGAAGCTTTCTTT.

This clonotype was observed at least ten times. This sequence joins TRBV10-3 and TRBJ1-6, with D unclear. V gave up 6 bases and J gave up 10 bases, with 10 bases separating them. Germline loops: CDR1 ENHRY, CDR2 SYGVKD. The CDR3 sequence is 12 residues long. The CDR3 DNA reads TGTGCCATCAGAGACTCCCGATCACCCCTCCACTTT. Encoded protein: CAIRDSRSPLHF.

This clonotype was seen at least ten times. J is TRBJ2-7 and V is TRBV6-5; 10 bases are shared with TRBD2. The CDR3 consists of 14 residues. The J segment lost 7 bases and the V segment lost 3 bases, leaving 6 bases of the junction unmatched. The germline gives CDR1 MNHEY, CDR2 SVGAGI. The CDR3 reads CASSYSSGRPEQYF. The CDR3 bases are TGTGCCAGCAGTTATTCTAGCGGGAGACCGGAGCAGTACTTC.

This clonotype has a handful of counts. The J gene is TRBJ1-1, the V gene TRBV5-1; unclear D gene. V gave up 2 bases and J gave up 8 bases, with 13 bases separating them. The CDR3 is made up of 13 amino acids. The germline gives CDR1 SGHRS, CDR2 YFSETQ. The CDR3 loop is CASSLTPILEAFF. For the CDR3, the DNA is TGCGCCAGCAGCTTAACTCCGATCTTGGAAGCTTTCTTT.

The chain links TRBV11-2 to TRBJ2-7; no clear D gene. CDR1 and CDR2 (germline): SGHAT, FQNNGV. V lost 0 bases to trimming and J lost 7 bases, with 4 bases between them. CDR3 length: 11 amino acids. CDR3 sequence: CASSLDIEQYF. The CDR3 DNA reads TGTGCCAGCAGCTTAGATATAGAGCAGTACTTC.

In the case of this clonotype: A much bigger clone sits one base away, suggesting this may be a read error. V is TRBV2 and J is TRBJ1-2; D not resolved. V lost 6 bases and J lost 4, with 9 bases in between. This CDR3 has 12 residues. Germline V lookup: CDR1 SNHLY, CDR2 FYNNEI. Here the CDR3 reads CASRVGGYGYTF. CDR3 bases: TGTGCCAGCAGGGTCGGCGGCTATGGCTACACCTTC.

This clonotype has a count of ten or more. The chain recombines TRBV2 with TRBJ2-6; the match to TRBD2 covers 8 bases. Germline lookup yields CDR1 SNHLY and CDR2 FYNNEI. The ends lost 4 bases at V and 0 bases at J; junction bases unmatched: 5. The CDR3 runs to 17 residues. CDR3 nucleotides: TGTGCCAGCAGTGCGCTAGCGGGTCCCTCTGGGGCCAACGTCCTGACTTTC. Protein: CASSALAGPSGANVLTF.

The sample holds many counts of this clonotype. The genes are TRBV7-2 and TRBJ1-1; D uncertain. In germline, CDR1 is SGHTA, CDR2 FQGNSA. V gave up 1 base and J gave up 5 bases, with 14 bases separating them. CDR3 length: 15 amino acids. The CDR3 loop reads CASSLGHSFGTEAFF. The DNA for the CDR3 is TGTGCCAGCAGCTTAGGACATAGCTTTGGAACTGAAGCTTTCTTT.

This clonotype was counted many times. The chain is built from TRBV28 and TRBJ2-7, with 11 positions matching TRBD2. Losses at the gene ends were 1 base for V and 4 bases for J; bases not matched to a gene: 3. CDR3 length equals 15 residues. The germline gives CDR1 MDHEN, CDR2 SYDVKM. CDR3 amino acids: CASSLLAGGRYEQYF. The CDR3 region has the DNA TGTGCCAGCAGTTTATTAGCGGGAGGGCGGTACGAGCAGTACTTC.

The CDR3 sequence is CASSQERPGTEAFF. CDR3 nucleotides: TGTGCCAGCAGCCAAGAAAGACCGGGGACTGAAGCTTTCTTT. This chain links TRBV14 with TRBJ1-1; D is undetermined. The V end was cut by 0 bases, the J end by 5 bases, with 10 bases between. The CDR3 sequence is 14 residues long. The germline V gene has CDR1 SGHDN and CDR2 FVKESK.

In this sample, this clonotype turned up many times. The gene calls are TRBV28 and TRBJ2-5; D is unclear. This CDR3 comprises 13 residues. Per germline, CDR1 MDHEN and CDR2 SYDVKM. V was shortened by 2 bases and J by 5 bases, with 9 bases between the two germline ends. CDR3 loop: CASSLPLPETQYF. The CDR3 region has the DNA TGTGCCAGCAGTTTACCTCTACCCGAGACCCAGTACTTC.

The chain recombines TRBV5-1 with TRBJ2-6; D could derive from TRBD1 or TRBD2 (6 bases each). Germline lookup yields CDR1 SGHRS and CDR2 YFSETQ. With 0 bases removed from V and 1 base from J, the gap between germline ends came to 11 bases. There are 17 residues in the CDR3. The DNA of the CDR3 is TGCGCCAGCAGCTTGGATCGGGGGCGATCTGGGGCCAACGTCCTGACTTTC. Encoded protein: CASSLDRGRSGANVLTF.

A remark on this clonotype: Because it lacks the conserved phenylalanine or tryptophan at the end, this CDR3 is likely a read error. The genes are TRBV2 and TRBJ1-1; D is perhaps TRBD1 (5 bases). Germline V gives CDR1 SNHLY, CDR2 FYNNEI. CDR3 length equals 12 residues. The V gene lost 5 bases and the J gene lost 7 bases, with 11 bases spanning the gap. The CDR3 sequence: CASSYNRIEAFL. The CDR3 nucleotides read TGTGCCAGCAGTTACAACAGGATTGAAGCTTTCCTT.